The clone carrying this T cell receptor beta chain occurred once. Its antigen is unidentified. Primers for the PCR totalled 60 Vbeta and 13 Jbeta. The protocol was immunoSEQ multiplex PCR, while the TCRdb copy is restricted to in-frame clones and leaves out a portion. The data show 60,000 to 75,000 clones, approximately 74% seen once. These data are taken from a study of cytomegalovirus exposure and HLA in healthy donors. At the level of the study: An earlier analysis found some 120 million unique TCR beta sequences from about 190 million T cells. Clustering assigned approximately 79% of the roughly 370 genotyped donors to the Caucasian-associated ancestry cluster. Findings and caveats of the study: In a later analysis, TCR beta V- and J-gene trimming was associated with a missense DCLRE1C variant.

V lost 4 bases and J lost 13; bases outside the gene matches: 10. The CDR3 spans 12 residues. CDR1 is SGHNT, CDR2 YYREEE, per germline (reference sequence). The receptor was isolated from a woman in her twenties or thirties in good health and CMV-seropositive. Sequencing was performed on PBMCs. This chain links TRBV5-4 with TRBJ1-2; 7 bases align to TRBD1. The CDR3 sequence: CASSLRTGRSTF. The CDR3 bases are TGTGCCAGCAGCCTAAGGACAGGACGTTCCACCTTC.